This entry describes one T cell receptor (beta chain). In the source study's methods: Amplified reference gene primers provided the basis for estimating nucleated cell counts. TCRdb's copy holds only in-frame clones and misses some; the assay was immunoSEQ multiplex PCR. That table furnishes V, J and clone size, whereas the DNA furnished D and trimming. The table lists fewer than 30,000 clones, around 82% of them singletons. The data derive from a study of blood T cell repertoires in COVID-19. The CDR3 runs 16 residues. Germline loops: CDR1 SGHNT, CDR2 YENEEA. Between the trimmed V and J ends, which lost 0 bases and 3 bases, there was a span of 11 bases.

The receptor comes from a man between 65 and 85 years old with active COVID-19. The V call is TRBV11-3, the J call TRBJ2-2; D is possibly TRBD2 (5 bases). Sequencing input: peripheral blood. CDR3 coding DNA: TGTGCCAGCAGCTTAGAGGGTACTAGGGACACCGGGGAGCTGTTTTTT. Encoded protein: CASSLEGTRDTGELFF.